This TCR beta chain was recorded in a study of beta chain features in type 1 diabetes (dated by TCRdb to 2016 to 2019). Broadly, across the study: Mean age, gender distribution, total cell number and subset yield were not different between patients and healthy donors. A total of approximately 99,000,000 sorted cells were examined across all samples, and RNA yield correlated strongly with the number of cells per subset. In the study, TCRB repertoires of sorted circulating CD4+ T cell subsets from recently diagnosed type 1 diabetes patients were compared with those of matched healthy donors. Whereas all 30 or so donors provided naive and central memory subsets, regulatory and stem cell-like memory subsets were isolated from just 8 patients and roughly 8 healthy donors.

In regard to this clone: Its recognized antigen is unknown. It has no much larger one-base neighbor in the sample; base qualities were not kept.

The entire amount of isolated RNA was reverse transcribed using the High Capacity cDNA Reverse Transcription Kit, so the sequenced TCRB transcripts were expressed ones. Deep immunoSEQ sequencing was performed on naive, central memory and regulatory T cell samples, with an average of roughly 3.6 million total reads per sample. Sorted cells were lysed in RLT buffer, and RNA was extracted using DNase-treated RNeasy Micro or Mini kits according to cell number. To prevent cross-contamination, every cell subset was processed on its own, while patient and healthy donor samples were processed together. The immunoSEQ multiplex PCR was used to amplify TCRB sequences from cDNA, generating 87-bp fragments that spanned the CDR3 region. Sequencing of the amplicons was done on the Illumina HiSeq platform. Concerning the study's data processing: PCR bias was corrected computationally using synthetic template baselines, and reads within Hamming distance 2 were collapsed, with unmergeable singletons discarded. Reads were aligned against IMGT so that V, D and J genes, CDR3 length and insertions or deletions at six rearrangement sites could be assigned. Within each subset, clonotype counts were normalized to sorted cell number, and only after that were true diversity and Gini coefficients computed with the tcR R package. Repertoire sharing was quantified using the overlap coefficient calculated on TCRB nucleotide sequences. Out-of-frame TCRB sequences from naive cells were analyzed to stand in for the pre-selection repertoire. Entries here come from immuneACCESS through TCRdb and include only in-frame sequences with V and J called. Some clones fail to appear in such tables; in the studies checked, an unresolved V gene covers under half of the shortfall, and the cause of the remainder is unknown. Clone size and the V and J calls come from that table; the DNA yielded D and trimming. This sample lists 200,000 to 300,000 clones; just over 20% were detected once. Of the sample, about 0.028% falls within the top ten clones.

The germline V gene specifies MNHEY as CDR1 and SVGAGI as CDR2. After removal of 8 bases from V and 0 bases from J, the junction retains 5 bases not matched to a gene. Including the terminal cysteine and phenylalanine, the CDR3 comprises 14 residues. Solely the CDR3 DNA is kept, with 42 bases framed from the first base. A single peripheral blood draw of around 120 mL on average was collected from each donor into heparinised tubes. A BD FACSAria II was used to sort naive, central memory, regulatory and stem cell-like memory CD4+ T cells with a panel that included CD45RO, CCR7, CD25, CD127, CD95 and CD27. Every sorted population had a purity above 95%. PBMCs were isolated right away by Lymphoprep density gradient centrifugation and were stained directly, without culture. To minimize batch effects, samples were stained and sorted in pairs, one healthy donor with one patient per experiment. Study-wide conclusions, independent of this receptor: In all four CD4+ subsets, TCRB CDR3 length was moderately but significantly shorter in type 1 diabetes patients. Because the HLA sub-analyses included only small numbers of individuals, any influence of HLA type on TCRB rearrangement was left unresolved. At VDJ recombination sites, patients with type 1 diabetes made fewer insertions and deleted more nucleotides, a pattern implying thymic rearrangement abnormalities. PCR might favor shorter templates, but patient and control samples were amplified and corrected together, so any skew would affect both groups equally. Sequencing cDNA rather than genomic DNA could over-represent highly expressing activated cells, although activation and CD3 levels did not differ between groups. Naive, central memory and regulatory TCRB repertoires appeared more similar among patients than among healthy donors.

The chain couples TRBV6-5 to TRBJ1-1, and 8 junctional nucleotides match TRBD1. The sample taken for sequencing was naive CD4+ T cells from blood. The sample's cell subset or site label, in plain terms: true naive CD4+ T cells. The clonotype comes from a middle-aged woman with type 1 diabetes. The CDR3 region has the sequence CASHRGTMNTEAFF. In nucleotides, the sequence is TGTGCCAGCCACAGGGGGACTATGAACACTGAAGCTTTCTTT.